Shown below are 16 T cell receptor beta chains from a single sample sequenced in a study of patients and donors after allogeneic stem cell transplantation. TCRdb reprocessed the RT-PCR reads with MiXCR, giving one entry per CDR3 protein. The table has roughly 190,000 distinct CDR3 sequences, roughly 40% seen once. Material for sequencing was blood, either unsorted or a sorted T cell fraction (not recorded which). Receptor source: a human donor who was either an allogeneic HSCT recipient or a stem cell or donor lymphocyte infusion donor (not recorded which). It is not recorded whose cells these are; they may come from a transplant donor.

This clonotype was observed a handful of times. The CDR3 sequence is CASSSGAFF. CDR3 sequence (DNA): TGCGCCAGCAGCTCGGGGGCTTTCTTT. The genes are TRBV5-1 and TRBJ1-1, with D unclear. V was clipped by 3 bases and J by 11 bases, with 5 bases between them. There are 9 residues in the CDR3. The V gene's germline CDR1 is SGHRS and CDR2 YFSETQ.

This chain links TRBV4-3 with TRBJ1-2; TRBD1 matches at 8 bases. V dropped 0 bases and J dropped 8; count of bases not matched to a gene: 11. CDR1 LGHNA and CDR2 YSLEER come from the germline V gene. This CDR3 contains 16 residues. The chain's CDR3 is CASSQDPQGAASGYTF. DNA of the CDR3: TGCGCCAGCAGCCAAGATCCGCAGGGGGCCGCCAGCGGCTACACCTTC.

The gene calls are TRBV3-1 and TRBJ1-1; D gene uncertain. Germline V gene data show CDR1 as LGHDT and CDR2 as YNNKEL (reference sequence). With 3 bases removed from V and 1 base from J, the gap between germline ends came to 12 bases. This CDR3 is 15 amino acids long. In nucleotides, the CDR3 is TGTGCCAGCAGCCAGTCCCTTCTACCGAACACTGAAGCTTTCTTT. The encoded protein is CASSQSLLPNTEAFF.

This clonotype has just a few counts. The J gene is TRBJ1-1, the V gene TRBV12-3 or TRBV12-4; maybe TRBD1 (6 bases). V dropped 5 bases and J dropped 1 base, with 14 bases sitting between them. CDR3 length: 15 residues. The CDR3 here is CASSEQGSRNTEAFF. In DNA form, the CDR3 reads TGTGCCAGCAGTGAACAGGGAAGTCGGAACACTGAAGCTTTCTTT.

Only a few counts were recorded for this clonotype. The chain is built from TRBV28 and TRBJ1-2; 7 bases map to TRBD1. Germline lookup yields CDR1 MDHEN and CDR2 SYDVKM. The CDR3 has 14 residues. V was clipped by 7 bases and J by 6 bases; unmatched bases: 11. The CDR3 loop is CASTLPGTAHGYTF. For the CDR3, the DNA is TGTGCCAGCACCCTCCCCGGGACAGCACATGGCTACACCTTC.

In DNA, the CDR3 is TGTGCCAGCAGTCGGAACACCGGGGAGCTGTTTTTT. Translated: CASSRNTGELFF. The chain employs TRBV12-3 or TRBV12-4 and TRBJ2-2; D uncertain. CDR3 length: 12 amino acids. V was pared by 5 bases and J by 1 base, with 2 bases between.

In its sample, this clonotype was seen a few times. The chain links TRBV9 to TRBJ2-3; tentatively, D is TRBD2 (6 bases). The CDR3 spans 14 residues. The germline V gene encodes CDR1 SGDLS and CDR2 YYNGEE. V lost 3 bases, J lost 6 bases, and 14 bases lay in between. The CDR3 DNA reads as TGTGCCAGCAGCGACGGGGGAGTGTTGGATACGCAGTATTTT. This translates into CASSDGGVLDTQYF.

In this sample, this clonotype turned up a few times. V usage is TRBV5-1 and J usage is TRBJ2-6; perhaps TRBD2 as D (5 bases). V lost 1 base and J lost 0, with 8 bases in between. The CDR3 runs to 16 residues. CDR1 and CDR2 (germline): SGHRS, YFSETQ. CDR3 loop: CASSLLRDSGANVLTF. Written as DNA, the CDR3 is TGCGCCAGCAGCTTGCTCCGGGACTCTGGGGCCAACGTCCTGACTTTC.

This clonotype was detected only a few times. The genes are TRBV28 and TRBJ1-5, with a possible D match to TRBD1 (5 bases). V was shortened by 11 bases and J by 0 bases, with 14 bases between the two germline ends. Germline values: CDR1 MDHEN, CDR2 SYDVKM. The CDR3 consists of 14 residues. CDR3 nucleotides: TGTGCCTCAATGACAGACTATAGCAATCAGCCCCAGCATTTT. Translation: CASMTDYSNQPQHF.

This chain links TRBV9 with TRBJ2-2; 10 nucleotides match TRBD2. The CDR3 extends over 19 amino acids. J was trimmed by 5 bases and V by 5 bases; bases with no gene match: 18. Germline V lookup: CDR1 SGDLS, CDR2 YYNGEE. The CDR3 DNA follows: TGTGCCAGCAGTCGACCAGCGGGAGGGCCCGTAGGAGATACCGGGGAGCTGTTTTTT. Translating gives CASSRPAGGPVGDTGELFF.

V usage is TRBV5-1 and J usage is TRBJ1-1; possible D gene TRBD1, 6 bases. Germline assignment: CDR1 SGHRS and CDR2 YFSETQ. Trimming took off 5 bases at V and 3 bases at J, with 11 bases between the two ends. The CDR3 length is 13 residues. The chain's CDR3 is CASSKTGDTEAFF. CDR3 sequence (DNA): TGCGCCAGCAGTAAGACAGGAGACACTGAAGCTTTCTTT.

The chain carries TRBV5-1 and TRBJ2-7; 16 bases are a match to TRBD2. CDR1 SGHRS and CDR2 YFSETQ come from the germline V gene. The ends lost 5 bases at V and 4 bases at J; junction bases unmatched: 9. This CDR3 is 17 amino acids long. The CDR3 spells CASRGLAGGRTLYEQYF. The CDR3 bases are TGCGCCAGCAGGGGACTAGCGGGAGGGAGAACCCTTTACGAGCAGTACTTC.

This clonotype occurred a few times. The CDR3 reads CASSLDMAGNYEQYF. CDR3 bases: TGTGCCAGCAGCTTGGATATGGCAGGGAACTACGAGCAGTACTTC. The gene calls are TRBV5-6 and TRBJ2-7; D possibly corresponds to TRBD1 (5 bases). CDR1 and CDR2 (germline): SGHDT, YYEEEE. Trimming shortened V by 0 bases and J by 3 bases, and 13 bases separated the two germline ends. CDR3 length equals 15 residues.

The J gene is TRBJ1-5, the V gene TRBV5-4; D might be TRBD1 (6 bases). The CDR3 covers 14 residues. Trimming left V 4 bases short and J 7 bases short, with 15 bases between. Germline loops: CDR1 SGHNT, CDR2 YYREEE (reference sequence). The CDR3 protein is CASSRYRDQQPQHF. In DNA, the CDR3 is TGTGCCAGCAGCCGCTACAGGGACCAACAGCCCCAGCATTTT. Full variable domain (rest looked up from reference TRBV5-4 and TRBJ1-5): ETGVTQSPTHLIKTRGQQVTLRCSSQSGHNTVSWYQQALGQGPQFIFQYYREEENGRGNFPPRFSGLQFPNYSSELNVNALELDDSALYLCASSRYRDQQPQHFGDGTRLSIL.

This clonotype was counted many times. The chain has TRBV12-3 or TRBV12-4 and TRBJ2-1; D remains ambiguous. V was cut by 6 bases and J by 6 bases, with 6 bases left in between. The CDR3 extends over 11 amino acids. In nucleotides, the CDR3 is TGTGCCAGCAGCTTGTCCAATGAGCAGTTCTTC. It is translated as CASSLSNEQFF.

The chain is built from TRBV24-1 and TRBJ2-2; D not certain. The germline V gene encodes CDR1 KGHDR and CDR2 SFDVKD. Deletions cut 7 bases from V and 6 bases from J, with 5 bases between. The length of the CDR3 is 11 residues. This CDR3 is CATSSAGELFF. The CDR3 bases are TGTGCCACCAGCTCAGCCGGGGAGCTGTTTTTT.